This TCR beta chain was sequenced in a study of blood T cells in healthy people across ages. Sample-barcoded 5' priming and a J-beta primer mix drove a second PCR of about 6 to 12 cycles. Per-sample output comprised a minimum of 3 million paired-end reads containing CDR3. TCRdb re-analysed the 5' RACE reads in MiXCR, keeping a single row per CDR3 protein. Among roughly 2 million distinct CDR3 sequences listed, 40% to 55% were seen once. Broader study findings: TCR beta diversity tracked closely with naive T cell percentage. Changes seen in expanded clonotypes were possibly confounded by donor CMV status left unknown.

The CDR3 is 15 amino acids. V was shortened by 4 bases and J by 2 bases, with 15 bases between the two germline ends. CDR1 is LGHNA, CDR2 YNFKEQ, per germline. About this clonotype: What it recognizes is unknown.

Every sample had a minimum of 6 million PBMCs isolated. This receptor was identified in a middle-aged woman in good health. Sample: blood. The genes are TRBV4-2 and TRBJ2-7; D may be TRBD1 or TRBD2 (6 bases each). DNA of the CDR3: TGTGCCAGCAGCCGGGAGGACAGAGCAACCTACGAGCAGTACTTC. It codes for CASSREDRATYEQYF.